Sequencing of this T cell receptor (beta chain) was carried out in a study of blood T cell repertoires in COVID-19. Study at large: Samples of COVID-19 (acute and convalescent) were obtained from the United States, Italy and Spain. PBMCs, B-cell-depleted T cells, or T cells provided the cDNA or gDNA that made up the material.

CDR1 is SNHLY and CDR2 is FYNNEI in the germline V gene. V was pared by 2 bases and J by 8 bases, with 3 bases of the junction left unmatched. This CDR3 spans 15 amino acids. This clone appeared once. Libraries were prepared by immunoSEQ multiplex PCR; TCRdb keeps only in-frame clonotypes and omits some of them. The table has 170,000 or so clones, about 87% seen once; the top ten hold 0.88%. The chain links TRBV2 to TRBJ1-4; 12 nucleotides agree with TRBD1. The sample was peripheral blood. This TCR derives from a woman younger than 35 who had recovered from COVID-19. CDR3 sequence (DNA): TGTGCCAGCAGTGAATGGGGGACAGGGGGCGAAAAACTGTTTTTT. It translates to CASSEWGTGGEKLFF.